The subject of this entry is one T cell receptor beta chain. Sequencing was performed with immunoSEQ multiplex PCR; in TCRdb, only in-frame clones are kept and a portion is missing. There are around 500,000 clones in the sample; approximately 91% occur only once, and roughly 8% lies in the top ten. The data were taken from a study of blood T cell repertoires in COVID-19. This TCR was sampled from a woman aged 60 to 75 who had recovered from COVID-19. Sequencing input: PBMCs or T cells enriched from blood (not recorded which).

CDR3 coding DNA: TGTGCCAGCAGTGAAGACGGGTCGTGGGGGGAGCTGTTTTTT. It codes for CASSEDGSWGELFF. The chain joins TRBV6-1 to TRBJ2-2; no firm D call. Trimming took off 1 base at V and 8 bases at J, with 11 bases between the two ends. The germline CDR1 and CDR2 sequences are MNHNS and SASEGT. The CDR3 totals 14 residues.